Below are 9 T cell receptor beta chains sequenced from a single sample in a study of OX40 agonist ivuxolimab in advanced cancers. Method: immunoSEQ multiplex PCR; TCRdb's copy keeps in-frame clones and lacks some. The table records under 85,000 clones, about 90% of them present only once. This material consisted of CD4+ or CD8+ T cells sorted from blood, taken in a trial of the OX40 agonist ivuxolimab. These receptors were taken from an adult with an advanced solid tumor such as melanoma, head and neck, liver or kidney cancer.

V usage is TRBV28 and J usage is TRBJ2-1, with TRBD2 matching 9 bases. Germline V gene sequence: CDR1 MDHEN, CDR2 SYDVKM. The CDR3 extends over 14 amino acids. After removal of 7 bases from V and 1 base from J, the junction contained 2 bases not matched to a gene. This CDR3 is CASTLAGSYNEQFF. In DNA, the CDR3 is TGTGCCAGCACGCTAGCGGGATCCTACAATGAGCAGTTCTTC.

J is TRBJ1-2 and V is TRBV5-4; D is uncertain. The length of the CDR3 is 14 residues. CDR1 is SGHNT and CDR2 is YYREEE in the germline V gene (reference sequence). Trimming left V 4 bases short and J 5 bases short, with 15 bases between. The DNA for the CDR3 is TGTGCCAGCAGCACTCGAGATTCGGGGTATGGCTACACCTTC. This encodes CASSTRDSGYGYTF.

The chain employs TRBV6-5 and TRBJ1-1, with D unresolved. V was trimmed by 2 bases and J by 5 bases, leaving 12 bases between them. The CDR3 is 14 residues long. Germline CDR1 is MNHEY and CDR2 is SVGAGI. Written as DNA, the CDR3 is TGTGCCAGCAGTTACACGGCAGGACGGACTGAAGCTTTCTTT. As protein: CASSYTAGRTEAFF.

This rearrangement joins TRBV5-4 to TRBJ2-2, with 15 positions matching TRBD2. Germline V lookup: CDR1 SGHNT, CDR2 YYREEE (reference sequence). This CDR3 is built from 18 residues. Trimming took 4 bases from V and 4 from J; bases not matched to a gene: 8. The CDR3 sequence is CASSPGLAGGKSTGELFF. As DNA, the CDR3 is TGTGCCAGCAGCCCCGGACTAGCGGGAGGGAAAAGCACCGGGGAGCTGTTTTTT.

The chain combines TRBV5-1 with TRBJ2-2; 9 nucleotides match TRBD2. The V gene's germline CDR1 is SGHRS and CDR2 YFSETQ. Germline trimming cut 4 bases from V and 4 bases from J; bases unmatched to any gene: 8. The CDR3 has 16 residues. The CDR3 DNA follows: TGCGCCAGCAGCCAATCTAGCGGGATTGTCACCGGGGAGCTGTTTTTT. It specifies CASSQSSGIVTGELFF.

V usage is TRBV28 and J usage is TRBJ2-2; D may match TRBD1 or TRBD2 (5 bases each). Deletions cut 5 bases from V and 7 bases from J, with 14 bases between. Germline-derived CDR1 and CDR2 are MDHEN and SYDVKM. CDR3 length equals 14 residues. The CDR3 sequence is CASSLGTGLGELFF. The CDR3 DNA reads TGTGCCAGCAGTCTCGGGACCGGCCTCGGGGAGCTGTTTTTT.

This rearrangement joins TRBV2 to TRBJ2-3, with 9 bases aligning to TRBD1. V trimming: 6 bases; J trimming: 4 bases; junction bases outside the gene matches: 8. Germline values: CDR1 SNHLY, CDR2 FYNNEI. The CDR3 loop spans 15 amino acids. CDR3 sequence (DNA): TGTGCCAGCAGATATACCGGGACAGGGCCAGATACGCAGTATTTT. This gives the protein CASRYTGTGPDTQYF.

The chain links TRBV5-1 to TRBJ2-1, with 10 positions matching TRBD1. The CDR3 has 15 amino acids. Germline loops: CDR1 SGHRS, CDR2 YFSETQ. The J segment lost 3 bases and the V segment lost 3 bases, leaving 3 bases of the junction unmatched. CDR3 sequence: CASSYGQGGYNEQFF. The CDR3 nucleotides read TGCGCCAGCAGCTACGGACAGGGGGGCTACAATGAGCAGTTCTTC.

This chain links TRBV15 with TRBJ1-5, with D uncertain. Germline V lookup: CDR1 LNHNV, CDR2 YYDKDF (reference sequence). V was cut by 1 base and J by 6 bases, with 10 bases left in between. This CDR3 is built from 14 residues. The CDR3 nucleotides are TGTGCCACCAGCAGAGGAGGGCAGCGTCAGCCCCAGCATTTT. Amino acid sequence: CATSRGGQRQPQHF.